This TCR beta chain was observed in a study of blood T cell repertoires in COVID-19. Across the study: Sites across the United States, Italy and Spain contributed samples from acute and convalescent COVID-19.

CDR1 is SEHNR, CDR2 FQNEAQ, per germline (reference sequence). V was pared by 0 bases and J by 2 bases, with 16 bases between. This CDR3 spans 17 amino acids. Assignments of participants to cohorts depended upon their own reported clinical history. Donors of Cohort 3 who recovered were those that had two negative PCRs, clearance, or symptom resolution. This clone was seen more than once but under ten times. Method: immunoSEQ multiplex PCR; TCRdb's copy keeps in-frame clones and lacks some. The repertoire consists of 310,000 or so clones, with roughly 90% occurring once and the leading ten covering 8% to 10%.

The sample taken for sequencing was PBMCs or T cells enriched from blood (not recorded which). This sequence joins TRBV7-9 and TRBJ2-5; possible D gene TRBD2, 5 bases. This clonotype was obtained from a woman aged 40 to 50 who had recovered from COVID-19. The CDR3 here is CASSLAVSDGLQETQYF. CDR3 in DNA: TGTGCCAGCAGCTTAGCGGTTAGCGACGGATTACAAGAGACCCAGTACTTC. Looking up the rest from reference TRBV7-9 and TRBJ2-5 gives the full variable domain: DTGVSQNPRHKITKRGQNVTFRCDPISEHNRLYWYRQTLGQGPEFLTYFQNEAQLEKSRLLSDRFSAERPKGSFSTLEIQRTEQGDSAMYLCASSLAVSDGLQETQYFGPGTRLLVL.